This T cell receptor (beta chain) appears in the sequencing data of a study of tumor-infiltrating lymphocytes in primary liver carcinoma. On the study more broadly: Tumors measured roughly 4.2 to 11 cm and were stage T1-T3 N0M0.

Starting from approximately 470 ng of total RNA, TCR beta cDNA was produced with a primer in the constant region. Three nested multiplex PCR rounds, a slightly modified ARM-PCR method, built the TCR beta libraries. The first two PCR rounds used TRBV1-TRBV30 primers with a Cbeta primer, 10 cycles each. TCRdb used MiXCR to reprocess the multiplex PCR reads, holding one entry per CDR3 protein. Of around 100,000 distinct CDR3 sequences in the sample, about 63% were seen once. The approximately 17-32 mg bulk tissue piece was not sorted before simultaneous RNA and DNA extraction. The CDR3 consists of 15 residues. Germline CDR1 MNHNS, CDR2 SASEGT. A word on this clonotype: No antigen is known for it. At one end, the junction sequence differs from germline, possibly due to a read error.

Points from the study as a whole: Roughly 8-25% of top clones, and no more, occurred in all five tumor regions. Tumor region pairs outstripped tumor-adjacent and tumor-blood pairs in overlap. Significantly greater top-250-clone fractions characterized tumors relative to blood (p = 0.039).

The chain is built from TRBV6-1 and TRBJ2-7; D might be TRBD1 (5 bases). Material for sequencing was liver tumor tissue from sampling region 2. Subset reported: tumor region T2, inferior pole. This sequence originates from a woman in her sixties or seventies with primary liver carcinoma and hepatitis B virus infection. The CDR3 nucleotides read TGTGCCAGCAGTGACACAGGTGGTAGCTCCCACGAGCAGTACTTC. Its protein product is CASSDTGGSSHEQYF.